This T cell receptor (beta chain) emerged from a study of blood T cell repertoires in COVID-19. The data were produced by immunoSEQ multiplex PCR, yet TCRdb's version contains in-frame clones alone and is incomplete. The sample lists some 230,000 clones, around four fifths occurring once. This CDR3 comprises 13 residues. Germline V CDR1 and CDR2: SGDLS, YYNGEE. The V segment lost 3 bases and the J segment 6 bases; nucleotides outside the gene matches: 5. The material sequenced was peripheral blood. V and J are TRBV9 and TRBJ2-7; 8 bases fit TRBD2. The receptor was isolated from a woman aged 60-75 years who had recovered from COVID-19. CDR3 loop: CASSAGLAPEQYF. CDR3 DNA sequence: TGTGCCAGCAGCGCCGGACTAGCTCCCGAGCAGTACTTC.